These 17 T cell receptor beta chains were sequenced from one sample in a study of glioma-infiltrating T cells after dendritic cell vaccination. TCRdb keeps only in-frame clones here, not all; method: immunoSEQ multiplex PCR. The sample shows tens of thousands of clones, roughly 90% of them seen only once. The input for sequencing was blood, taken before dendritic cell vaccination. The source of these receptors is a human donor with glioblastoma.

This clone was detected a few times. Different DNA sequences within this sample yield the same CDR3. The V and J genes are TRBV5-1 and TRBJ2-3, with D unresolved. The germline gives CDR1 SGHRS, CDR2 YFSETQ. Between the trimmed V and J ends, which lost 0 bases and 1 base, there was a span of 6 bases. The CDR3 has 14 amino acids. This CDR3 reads CASSLAQGTDTQYF. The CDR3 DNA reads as TGCGCCAGCAGCTTGGCCCAGGGCACAGATACGCAGTATTTT. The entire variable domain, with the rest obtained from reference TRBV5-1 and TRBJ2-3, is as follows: KAGVTQTPRYLIKTRGQQVTLSCSPISGHRSVSWYQQTPGQGLQFLFEYFSETQRNKGNFPGRFSGRQFSNSRSEMNVSTLELGDSALYLCASSLAQGTDTQYFGPGTRLTVL.

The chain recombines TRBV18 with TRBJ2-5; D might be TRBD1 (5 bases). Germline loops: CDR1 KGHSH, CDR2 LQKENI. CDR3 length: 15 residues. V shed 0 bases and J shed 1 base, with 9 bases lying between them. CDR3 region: CASSPPGRAQETQYF. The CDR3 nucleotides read TGTGCCAGCTCACCACCGGGCAGGGCCCAAGAGACCCAGTACTTC.

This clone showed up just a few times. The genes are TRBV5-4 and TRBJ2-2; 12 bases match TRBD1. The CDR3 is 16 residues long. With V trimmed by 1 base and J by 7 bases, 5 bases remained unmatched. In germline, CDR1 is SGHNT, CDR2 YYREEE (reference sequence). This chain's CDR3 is CASSLPGQGAVGELFF. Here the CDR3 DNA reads TGTGCCAGCAGCTTGCCGGGACAGGGGGCTGTCGGGGAGCTGTTTTTT.

The CDR3 nucleotides read TGTGCCAGTAGTCCCCGGTCCACTAGCACAGATACGCAGTATTTT. Residues: CASSPRSTSTDTQYF. The chain joins TRBV19 to TRBJ2-3; no firm D call. The CDR3 has 15 residues. Germline V lookup: CDR1 LNHDA, CDR2 SQIVND (reference sequence). V was cut by 5 bases and J by 0 bases, with 12 bases left in between.

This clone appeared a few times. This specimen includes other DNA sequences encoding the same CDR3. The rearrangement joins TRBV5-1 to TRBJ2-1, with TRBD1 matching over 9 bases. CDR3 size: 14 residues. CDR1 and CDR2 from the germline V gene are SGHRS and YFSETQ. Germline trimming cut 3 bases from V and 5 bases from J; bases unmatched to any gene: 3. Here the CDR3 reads CASSSGQGHNEQFF. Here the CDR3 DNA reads TGCGCCAGCAGCTCGGGACAGGGTCACAATGAGCAGTTCTTC. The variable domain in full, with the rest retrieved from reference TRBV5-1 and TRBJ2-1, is KAGVTQTPRYLIKTRGQQVTLSCSPISGHRSVSWYQQTPGQGLQFLFEYFSETQRNKGNFPGRFSGRQFSNSRSEMNVSTLELGDSALYLCASSSGQGHNEQFFGPGTRLTVL.

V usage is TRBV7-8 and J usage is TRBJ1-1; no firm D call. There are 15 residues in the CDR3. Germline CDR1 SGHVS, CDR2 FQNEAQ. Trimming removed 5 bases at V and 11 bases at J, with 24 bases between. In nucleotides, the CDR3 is TGTGCCAGCAGCGAGGTCCGGACTCCCTCGATTGGGGCTTTCTTT. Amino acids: CASSEVRTPSIGAFF. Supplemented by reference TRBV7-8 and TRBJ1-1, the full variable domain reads GAGVSQSPRYKVAKRGQDVALRCDPISGHVSLFWYQQALGQGPEFLTYFQNEAQLDKSGLPSDRFFAERPEGSVSTLKIQRTQQEDSAVYLCASSEVRTPSIGAFFGQGTRLTVV.

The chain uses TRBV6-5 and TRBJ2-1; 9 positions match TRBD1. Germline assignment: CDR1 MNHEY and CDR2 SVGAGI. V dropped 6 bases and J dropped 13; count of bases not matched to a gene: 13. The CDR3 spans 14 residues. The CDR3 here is CASSQTGGRTDQFF. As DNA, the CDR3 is TGTGCCAGCAGCCAAACAGGGGGCAGGACGGACCAGTTCTTC.

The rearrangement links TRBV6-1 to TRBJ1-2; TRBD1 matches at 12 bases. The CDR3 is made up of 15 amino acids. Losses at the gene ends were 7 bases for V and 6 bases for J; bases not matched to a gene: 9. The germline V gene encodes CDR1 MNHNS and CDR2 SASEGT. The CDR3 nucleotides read TGTGCCAGCATTCGCCGGGACAGGGGGCTAAATGGCTACACCTTC. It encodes CASIRRDRGLNGYTF.

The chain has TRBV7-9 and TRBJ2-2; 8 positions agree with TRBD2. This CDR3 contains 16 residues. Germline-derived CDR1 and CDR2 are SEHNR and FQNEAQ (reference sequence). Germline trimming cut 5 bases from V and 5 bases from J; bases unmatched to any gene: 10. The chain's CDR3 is CASSPRAGVLTGELFF. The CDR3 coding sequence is TGTGCCAGCAGCCCAAGAGCGGGAGTGTTAACCGGGGAGCTGTTTTTT.

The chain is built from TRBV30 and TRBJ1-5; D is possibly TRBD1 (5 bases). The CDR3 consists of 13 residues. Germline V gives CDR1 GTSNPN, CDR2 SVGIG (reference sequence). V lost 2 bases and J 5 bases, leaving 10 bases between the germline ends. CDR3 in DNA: TGTGCCTGGAGTACGGGGGGAGATCAGCCCCAGCATTTT. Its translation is CAWSTGGDQPQHF.

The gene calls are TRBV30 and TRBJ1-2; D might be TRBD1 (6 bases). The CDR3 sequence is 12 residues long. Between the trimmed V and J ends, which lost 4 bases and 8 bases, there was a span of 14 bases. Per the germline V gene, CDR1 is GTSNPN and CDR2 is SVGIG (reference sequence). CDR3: CAWTSGDPGYTF. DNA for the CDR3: TGTGCCTGGACTTCAGGGGACCCAGGCTACACCTTC. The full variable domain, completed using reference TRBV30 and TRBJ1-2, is SQTIHQWPATLVQPVGSPLSLECTVEGTSNPNLYWYRQAAGRGLQLLFYSVGIGQISSEVPQNLSASRPQDRQFILSSKKLLLSDSGFYLCAWTSGDPGYTFGSGTRLTVV.

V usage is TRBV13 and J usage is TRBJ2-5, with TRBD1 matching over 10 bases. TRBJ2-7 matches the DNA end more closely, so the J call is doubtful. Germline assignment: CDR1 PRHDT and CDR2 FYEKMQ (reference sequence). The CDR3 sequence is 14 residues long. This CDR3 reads CASSWGQGNGEQYF. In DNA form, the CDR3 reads TGTGCCAGCAGCTGGGGACAGGGGAACGGCGAGCAGTACTTC.

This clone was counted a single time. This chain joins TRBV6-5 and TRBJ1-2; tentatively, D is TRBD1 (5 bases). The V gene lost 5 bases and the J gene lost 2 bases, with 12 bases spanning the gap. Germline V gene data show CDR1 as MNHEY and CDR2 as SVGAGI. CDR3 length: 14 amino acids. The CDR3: CASSPARENYGYTF. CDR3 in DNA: TGTGCCAGCAGTCCCGCCAGGGAAAACTATGGCTACACCTTC.

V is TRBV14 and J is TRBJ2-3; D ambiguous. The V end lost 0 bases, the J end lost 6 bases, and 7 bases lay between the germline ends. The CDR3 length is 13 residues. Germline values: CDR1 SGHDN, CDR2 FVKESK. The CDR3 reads CASSQDLRDTQYF. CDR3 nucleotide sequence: TGTGCCAGCAGCCAAGATCTCAGGGATACGCAGTATTTT.

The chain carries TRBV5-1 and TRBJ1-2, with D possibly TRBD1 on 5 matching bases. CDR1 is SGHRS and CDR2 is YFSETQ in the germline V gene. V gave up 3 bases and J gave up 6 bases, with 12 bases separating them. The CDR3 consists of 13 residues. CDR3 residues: CASSSQGLDGYTF. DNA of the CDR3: TGCGCCAGCAGCTCGCAGGGACTCGATGGCTACACCTTC.

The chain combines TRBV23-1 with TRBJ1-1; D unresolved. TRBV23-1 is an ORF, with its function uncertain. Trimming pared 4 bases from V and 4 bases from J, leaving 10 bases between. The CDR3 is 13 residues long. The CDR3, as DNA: TGCGCCAGCAGTCCTCCCCTAGGCACTGAAGCTTTCTTT. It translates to CASSPPLGTEAFF.

CDR3 bases: TGTGCCAGCAGCCCACTGGCCGGGGTAGCCACCGGGGAGCTGTTTTTT. The encoded protein is CASSPLAGVATGELFF. The chain couples TRBV9 to TRBJ2-2, with D possibly matching TRBD2 (5 bases). This CDR3 has 16 amino acids. Germline CDR1 and CDR2: SGDLS and YYNGEE. The germline V and J ends were trimmed by 4 bases and 4 bases, with 17 bases remaining between them. Full variable domain (missing parts from reference TRBV9 and TRBJ2-2): DSGVTQTPKHLITATGQRVTLRCSPRSGDLSVYWYQQSLDQGLQFLIQYYNGEERAKGNILERFSAQQFPDLHSELNLSSLELGDSALYFCASSPLAGVATGELFFGEGSRLTVL.